The source of this TCR beta chain is a study of blood T cell repertoires in COVID-19 (dated by TCRdb to the early 2020s). With regard to the full study: Collaborator samples came from the United States, Italy and Spain and covered acute and convalescent phases of COVID-19. The prospective study material was composed of cDNA or gDNA derived from T cells, B-cell-depleted T cells, or PBMCs. The dataset comprised deeply sampled blood TCRbeta repertoires from subjects exposed to, actively infected with, or recovered from COVID-19. A freely available public database, intended as a resource for researchers studying the immune response to SARS-CoV-2, is where the repertoires were released. Samples were obtained from the ongoing ImmuneRACE study (first 160 participants) and from about 1,300 subjects provided by 6 global collaborators. Sample metadata almost always included a de-identified subject ID, COVID-19 status, age in years and sex. HLA class I and class II types, where available, came from metadata supplied by the sample provider rather than from assay-based typing. Results and caveats for the whole study, not just this receptor: How much clinical and demographic metadata was included differed by source and by participant, and the metadata was provided uncurated.

Participants in the prospective study were aged about 18 to 95 years, lived in under 30 United States geographic areas, and enrolled through a virtual design. To assign participants to cohorts, the prospective study relied on clinical history that participants themselves reported in a screening survey and a study questionnaire. Recovered participants in ImmuneRACE Cohort 3 were defined by two consecutive negative NP/OP PCR tests, clearance by a healthcare professional, or resolution of symptoms. Each participant in the prospective study had whole blood, serum and a nasopharyngeal or oropharyngeal swab collected by mobile phlebotomists. Participants in the prospective study had the option to provide additional blood draws and questionnaires over an approximately two-month period. Prospective study blood samples were shipped either frozen or at room temperature before DNA extraction. TCRbeta CDR3 regions were amplified from genomic DNA by means of the immunoSEQ Assay, a bias-controlled multiplex PCR. From the authors' description of their analysis: Nucleated cell counts per sample were estimated from amplification of reference gene primers within the assay. To quantify the absolute abundance of each unique TCRbeta CDR3 rearrangement, sequence reads were collapsed and filtered. For each sample, productive Simpson clonality was calculated as the square root of Simpson's diversity index across productive rearrangements. In TCRdb, the immuneACCESS table is reduced to in-frame sequences with V and J assigned. These tables do not hold every clone; where another copy was compared, an unresolved V gene accounts for under half, and the others remain unexplained. That table gives V, J and clone size, and the DNA gave D and trimming. Within this sample are 270,000 or so clones, with roughly 86% of them counted one time only. Jointly, the top ten make up approximately 2.4% of the sample.

Based on the germline V gene, the CDR1 and CDR2 sequences are SGHRS and YFSETQ. Trimming takes 7 bases off V and 4 bases off J; junction bases not matched to a gene: 13. From the cysteine through the phenylalanine, the CDR3 covers 17 amino acids. The only DNA kept is the CDR3, 51 bases in frame from the first base. Points on this clone: Its antigen is currently not known. The input lacks base qualities; no much larger clone sits a single base away.

This chain joins TRBV5-1 to TRBJ2-5, with TRBD2 identical over 13 junction bases. Sequences were obtained from PBMCs or T cells enriched from blood (not recorded which). This sequence was found in a woman in her late teens or twenties who had recovered from COVID-19. The DNA sequence is TGCGCCAGCCCCCGGAGGACTAGCGGGGGTGGGGTAGAGACCCAGTACTTC. It codes for CASPRRTSGGGVETQYF.